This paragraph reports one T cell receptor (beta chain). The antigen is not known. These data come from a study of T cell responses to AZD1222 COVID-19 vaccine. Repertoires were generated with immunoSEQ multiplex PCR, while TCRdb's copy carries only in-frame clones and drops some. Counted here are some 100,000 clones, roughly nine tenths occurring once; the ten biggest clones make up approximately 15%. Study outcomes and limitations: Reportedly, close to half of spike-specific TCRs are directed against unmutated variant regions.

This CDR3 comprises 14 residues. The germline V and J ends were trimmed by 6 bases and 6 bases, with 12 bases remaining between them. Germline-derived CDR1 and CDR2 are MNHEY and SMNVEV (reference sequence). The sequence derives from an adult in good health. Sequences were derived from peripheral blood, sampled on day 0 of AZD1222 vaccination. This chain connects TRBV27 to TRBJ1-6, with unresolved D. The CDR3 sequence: CASSPTRSNSPLHF. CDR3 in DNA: TGTGCCAGCAGCCCGACCAGGAGTAATTCACCCCTCCACTTT.